This TCR beta chain was sequenced in a study of cytomegalovirus exposure and HLA in healthy donors. Notes on the study in general: Previous analysis showed most TCR beta V segments were productive about 87% or about 30% of the time. Most subjects' HLA-A and HLA-B alleles were reportedly predicted from TCR beta sequences. Cytomegalovirus association was assigned to approximately 160 TCR beta chains.

With V trimmed by 6 bases and J by 11 bases, 9 bases remained unmatched. The length of the CDR3 is 12 residues. Looked up from germline, CDR1 is MNHNS and CDR2 is SASEGT. This clone showed up just a few times. Its antigen is not identified. Primers: 60 Vbeta forward and 13 Jbeta reverse. Libraries were prepared by immunoSEQ multiplex PCR; TCRdb keeps only in-frame clonotypes and omits some of them. The data show some 130,000 clones, nearly 10% seen once. Donors counted as nominally healthy when sampled, yet unrecorded immune exposures were likely. Sequenced material: PBMCs. The receptor comes from a man aged 50-59 years in good health and CMV-seronegative. V gene TRBV6-1 combines with J gene TRBJ1-1, with 7 bases fitting TRBD1. The CDR3 spells CASRSYRGEAFF. The CDR3 DNA sequence: TGTGCCAGCAGATCATACAGGGGAGAGGCTTTCTTT.